The 17 T cell receptor beta chains below all came from one sample that was sequenced in a study of blood T cell repertoires in COVID-19. Some clones are missing from TCRdb's copy, which holds only in-frame ones; the method was immunoSEQ multiplex PCR. The sample records approximately 72,000 clones, 75% to 90% being singletons. The sample taken for sequencing was peripheral blood. These receptors were obtained from a woman of 80 years or more with acute or convalescent COVID-19.

This clone has more than one count but fewer than ten. The rearrangement uses TRBV11-2 and TRBJ2-7, with a possible D match to TRBD1 (6 bases). The germline V gene encodes CDR1 SGHAT and CDR2 FQNNGV. Deletions cut 9 bases from V and 6 bases from J, with 15 bases between. This CDR3 region has 12 residues. The CDR3 here is CASMQGTAEQYF. DNA of the CDR3: TGTGCCAGTATGCAGGGGACCGCCGAGCAGTACTTC.

The V call is TRBV7-3, the J call TRBJ2-1; TRBD2 matches 9 bases. This CDR3 contains 15 residues. The junction had 5 bases not matched to a gene; V was cut back by 5 bases and J by 3 bases. Germline lookup yields CDR1 SGHTA and CDR2 FQGTGA. CDR3 sequence (DNA): TGTGCCAGCAGCGTTAGCGGGGGTGTCTACAATGAGCAGTTCTTC. This sequence encodes CASSVSGGVYNEQFF. The whole variable domain, remainder taken from reference TRBV7-3 and TRBJ2-1, is GAGVSQTPSNKVTEKGKYVELRCDPISGHTALYWYRQSLGQGPEFLIYFQGTGAADDSGLPNDRFFAVRPEGSVSTLKIQRTERGDSAVYLCASSVSGGVYNEQFFGPGTRLTVL.

The chain couples TRBV10-2 to TRBJ2-3; D is undetermined. The CDR3 is 12 amino acids. The germline V and J ends were trimmed by 8 bases and 4 bases, with 10 bases remaining between them. Germline assignment: CDR1 WSHSY and CDR2 SAAADI. The CDR3 spells CASRSPADTQYF. The CDR3 DNA reads TGCGCCAGCCGAAGCCCCGCAGATACGCAGTATTTT.

CDR3 in amino acids: CASSLNAQGLTDTQYF. The CDR3 nucleotides are TGCGCCAGCAGCCTGAACGCTCAGGGTCTCACAGATACGCAGTATTTT. The chain has TRBV5-1 and TRBJ2-3; D is possibly TRBD1 (5 bases). V dropped 4 bases and J dropped 2 bases, with 17 bases sitting between them. There are 16 residues in the CDR3. Germline CDR1 SGHRS, CDR2 YFSETQ.

This clone was counted only a few times. This chain connects TRBV19 to TRBJ2-7; 8 bases are shared with TRBD1. This CDR3 has 16 residues. Germline loops: CDR1 LNHDA, CDR2 SQIVND (reference sequence). J gave up 3 bases and V 0 bases, and 7 bases lay outside the gene matches. The CDR3 region has the DNA TGTGCCAGTAGTATAGAAGCAACAGGGGGTATCTACGAGCAGTACTTC. This translates into CASSIEATGGIYEQYF.

This sequence joins TRBV9 and TRBJ1-6; 9 bases agree with TRBD1. J gave up 6 bases and V 2 bases, and 3 bases lay outside the gene matches. From germline, CDR1 is SGDLS and CDR2 YYNGEE. This CDR3 has 15 amino acids. CDR3 in DNA: TGTGCCAGCAGCGTGGGACAGGGTCCTAATTCACCCCTCCACTTT. Translated, it gives CASSVGQGPNSPLHF. Combining the CDR3 with reference TRBV9 and TRBJ1-6 gives the whole variable domain DSGVTQTPKHLITATGQRVTLRCSPRSGDLSVYWYQQSLDQGLQFLIQYYNGEERAKGNILERFSAQQFPDLHSELNLSSLELGDSALYFCASSVGQGPNSPLHFGNGTRLTVT.

The chain employs TRBV4-1 and TRBJ2-7, with 7 bases lining up with TRBD1. Germline-derived CDR1 and CDR2 are MGHRA and YSYEKL. This CDR3 region has 13 residues. After removal of 5 bases from V and 8 bases from J, the junction contained 9 bases not matched to a gene. The CDR3 DNA reads as TGCGCCAGCAGCTACGAGACAGGGATGCAGCAGTACTTC. Encoded protein: CASSYETGMQQYF.

The J gene is TRBJ2-3, the V gene TRBV6-5; 8 positions match TRBD2. Germline V gives CDR1 MNHEY, CDR2 SVGAGI. The trim removed 3 bases at V and 2 bases at J, leaving 4 bases unmatched. This CDR3 comprises 15 residues. The chain's CDR3 is CASSYTSGNTDTQYF. CDR3 nucleotide sequence: TGTGCCAGCAGTTATACTAGCGGTAACACAGATACGCAGTATTTT.

The chain is built from TRBV9 and TRBJ2-5, with 9 bases matching TRBD2. Germline trimming cut 0 bases from V and 4 bases from J; bases unmatched to any gene: 7. The CDR3 length is 16 residues. The germline V gene has CDR1 SGDLS and CDR2 YYNGEE. Here the CDR3 reads CASSVAGGRAGETQYF. CDR3 bases: TGTGCCAGCAGCGTAGCGGGCGGGAGGGCCGGAGAGACCCAGTACTTC.

V usage is TRBV18 and J usage is TRBJ2-1, with 13 positions matching TRBD2. The trim removed 3 bases at V and 8 bases at J, leaving 7 bases unmatched. Looked up from germline, CDR1 is KGHSH and CDR2 is LQKENI. The CDR3 sequence is 16 residues long. CDR3 sequence reads: CASSPGLAGEVYEQFF. DNA of the CDR3: TGTGCCAGCTCACCCGGACTAGCGGGGGAGGTATATGAGCAGTTCTTC. The full variable domain, with the rest looked up from reference TRBV18 and TRBJ2-1, is NAGVMQNPRHLVRRRGQEARLRCSPMKGHSHVYWYRQLPEEGLKFMVYLQKENIIDESGMPKERFSAEFPKEGPSILRIQQVVRGDSAAYFCASSPGLAGEVYEQFFGPGTRLTVL.

This clone was observed a single time. The chain recombines TRBV3-1 (or the pseudogene TRBV3-2) with TRBJ2-1, with a possible D match to TRBD2 (6 bases). The germline CDR1 and CDR2 sequences are LGHDT and YNNKEL (reference sequence). Trimming left V 4 bases short and J 10 bases short, with 14 bases between. The CDR3 is 13 residues long. DNA for the CDR3: TGTGCCAGCAGCCCAGTCGGAGGGAACGAGCAGTTCTTC. Its translation: CASSPVGGNEQFF.

The chain is built from TRBV24-1 and TRBJ2-3; 9 nucleotides line up with TRBD2. The CDR3 is 15 residues long. CDR1 KGHDR and CDR2 SFDVKD come from the germline V gene. V lost 7 bases, J lost 8 bases, and 12 bases stayed unmatched. In nucleotides, the CDR3 is TGTGCCACCAGGGGGTTGGGTAGCGGGAGTGGTACGCAGTATTTT. Translating it yields CATRGLGSGSGTQYF.

This clone was detected a few times. V is TRBV9 and J is TRBJ1-2; D call uncertain. Germline assignment: CDR1 SGDLS and CDR2 YYNGEE. Trimming took off 4 bases at V and 0 bases at J, with 10 bases between the two ends. The CDR3 loop spans 14 amino acids. The CDR3 DNA follows: TGTGCCAGCAGCCGTCAAACAGCTAACTATGGCTACACCTTC. Protein product: CASSRQTANYGYTF.

This clone was seen a handful of times. This chain links TRBV7-8 with TRBJ2-2; the D is unclear. The V end lost 4 bases, the J end lost 0 bases, and 12 bases lay between the germline ends. The CDR3 runs 16 residues. Germline V gene data show CDR1 as SGHVS and CDR2 as FQNEAQ. The CDR3 DNA is TGTGCCAGCAGCTCCCGTGGTCGGGCGAACACCGGGGAGCTGTTTTTT. It specifies CASSSRGRANTGELFF.

The table lists this clone with a count of one. This chain connects TRBV18 to TRBJ1-1, with 7 bases lining up with TRBD1. CDR1 and CDR2 from the germline V gene are KGHSH and LQKENI. After removal of 3 bases from V and 7 bases from J, the junction contained 8 bases not matched to a gene. The CDR3 totals 14 residues. The CDR3 bases are TGTGCCAGCTCACCGACAGCCCGACAGGGTGAAGCTTTCTTT. This encodes CASSPTARQGEAFF.

The chain employs TRBV19 and TRBJ1-2; D remains ambiguous. V was trimmed by 8 bases and J by 3 bases, leaving 16 bases between them. The CDR3 runs to 14 residues. Germline V gives CDR1 LNHDA, CDR2 SQIVND (reference sequence). The CDR3 DNA reads as TGTGCCAGTGGAGTTCGGGGAAGGGACTATGGCTACACCTTC. Residues: CASGVRGRDYGYTF.

The rearrangement joins TRBV19 to TRBJ1-2; possibly TRBD1 for D (5 bases). This CDR3 region has 15 residues. V was pared by 1 base and J by 4 bases, with 13 bases between. Germline loops: CDR1 LNHDA, CDR2 SQIVND (reference sequence). The CDR3 region is CASSIGRQPIYGYTF. The CDR3, as DNA: TGTGCCAGTAGTATAGGGAGACAGCCTATCTATGGCTACACCTTC.